The 4 T cell receptor beta chains listed next were all sequenced from one sample in a study of radiotherapy plus CTLA-4 blockade in lung cancer. Measured with immunoSEQ multiplex PCR; TCRdb has only the in-frame clones, and not every one. The top ten hold about 29% of the sample, which has 9,500 to 15,000 clones, about 80% seen once. The sample here was peripheral blood, taken from a patient treated with radiotherapy plus ipilimumab. These receptors all come from a human donor with non-small cell lung cancer that progressed on radiotherapy plus ipilimumab.

In its sample, this clone was seen once. J is TRBJ1-2 and V is TRBV7-9; D gene unclear. This CDR3 contains 17 residues. Trimming pared 5 bases from V and 4 bases from J, leaving 23 bases between. Germline V gene lookup returns CDR1 SEHNR and CDR2 FQNEAQ (reference sequence). CDR3: CASSVVSHHGKTYGYTF. CDR3 bases: TGTGCCAGCAGCGTAGTTTCACACCATGGAAAGACCTATGGCTACACCTTC.

The chain employs TRBV18 and TRBJ2-5; TRBD1 aligns across 10 bases. Trimming took 2 bases from V and 6 from J; bases not matched to a gene: 6. This CDR3 contains 15 residues. Germline V gene data show CDR1 as KGHSH and CDR2 as LQKENI. Here the CDR3 reads CASSPGTGVVKTQYF. CDR3 DNA sequence: TGTGCCAGCTCACCAGGGACAGGGGTCGTCAAGACCCAGTACTTC.

The rearrangement links TRBV9 to TRBJ2-5; TRBD1 agrees at 9 bases. The CDR3 consists of 15 residues. V lost 3 bases and J lost 5; bases outside the gene matches: 8. Germline CDR1 and CDR2: SGDLS and YYNGEE. This chain's CDR3 is CASSGRTGGSETQYF. CDR3 DNA: TGTGCCAGCAGCGGGCGAACAGGGGGCTCGGAGACCCAGTACTTC.

V is TRBV6-5 and J is TRBJ2-7, with TRBD1 as a possible D gene (5 bases). There are 12 residues in the CDR3. CDR1 is MNHEY and CDR2 is SVGAGI in the germline V gene. Trimming pared 4 bases from V and 9 bases from J, leaving 13 bases between. CDR3 residues: CASSSTVGAQYF. For the CDR3, the DNA is TGTGCCAGCAGTTCCACGGTTGGGGCGCAGTACTTC.